One sample yielded the 25 T cell receptor beta chains listed below, sequenced in a study of blood T cell repertoires in COVID-19 (dated by TCRdb to 2018 to 2020). The library was prepared using the immunoSEQ multiplex PCR assay. TCRdb stores this immuneACCESS table with in-frame sequences only. Part of the clones is absent; in the studies checked, under half of the shortfall reflects unresolved V genes, and no reason is known for the rest. The sample data list under 150,000 clones, and around 88% of these were observed just once. In total, the top ten clones hold more than 15% of the sample. The sample was peripheral blood. The receptors stem from a man aged 45-60 years with active or convalescent COVID-19.

The chain recombines TRBV11-2 with TRBJ2-2; TRBD2 agrees at 9 bases. CDR3 size: 15 residues. V shed 4 bases and J 4 bases; nucleotides not matched to a gene: 4. Germline CDR1 and CDR2: SGHAT and FQNNGV. This CDR3 is CASSSAGGFTGELFF. The CDR3 DNA sequence: TGTGCCAGCAGCTCAGCGGGGGGATTCACCGGGGAGCTGTTTTTT.

The V call is TRBV27, the J call TRBJ2-7, with D perhaps matching TRBD2 (7 bases). This CDR3 contains 16 residues. Germline V gene sequence: CDR1 MNHEY, CDR2 SMNVEV (reference sequence). Trimming cost V 6 bases and J 2 bases, with 20 bases left between them. The chain's CDR3 is CASSRGGGRAPYEQYF. As DNA, the CDR3 is TGTGCCAGCAGCAGAGGGGGTGGGAGGGCTCCCTACGAGCAGTACTTC.

This chain uses TRBV28 with TRBJ2-1; 10 bases are shared with TRBD2. V shed 3 bases and J 9 bases; nucleotides not matched to a gene: 8. Germline CDR1 is MDHEN and CDR2 is SYDVKM. This CDR3 is 15 amino acids long. CDR3 sequence: CASSLELAGISEQFF. The DNA of the CDR3 is TGTGCCAGCAGTTTGGAACTAGCGGGAATCAGTGAGCAGTTCTTC.

The chain couples TRBV5-1 to TRBJ2-1; the match to TRBD2 covers 7 bases. The CDR3 is 12 residues long. Looked up from germline, CDR1 is SGHRS and CDR2 is YFSETQ. The J segment lost 9 bases and the V segment lost 4 bases, leaving 4 bases of the junction unmatched. CDR3 sequence reads: CASSNVAGEQFF. In nucleotides, the CDR3 is TGCGCCAGCAGCAACGTAGCGGGTGAGCAGTTCTTC.

The gene calls are TRBV9 and TRBJ2-2, with D perhaps matching TRBD1 (6 bases). Germline values: CDR1 SGDLS, CDR2 YYNGEE. Trimming left V 0 bases short and J 9 bases short, with 12 bases between. The CDR3 is 14 amino acids. CDR3 nucleotide sequence: TGTGCCAGCAGCGTAGGATACAGGGAAAGGGAGCTGTTTTTT. This sequence encodes CASSVGYRERELFF.

This clone turned up a few times. The chain recombines TRBV28 with TRBJ1-1, with D possibly matching TRBD1 (5 bases). V shed 6 bases and J shed 2 bases, with 16 bases lying between them. CDR1 and CDR2 (germline): MDHEN, SYDVKM. The CDR3 sequence is 15 residues long. The CDR3 here is CASRPGHLLNTEAFF. The CDR3 DNA sequence: TGTGCCAGCAGACCAGGGCACCTCCTCAACACTGAAGCTTTCTTT.

V gene TRBV5-1 combines with J gene TRBJ1-2, with 7 bases that match TRBD1. Germline values: CDR1 SGHRS, CDR2 YFSETQ. Trimming took 4 bases from V and 8 from J; bases not matched to a gene: 8. CDR3 length: 13 amino acids. CDR3 sequence (DNA): TGCGCCAGCAGCCTGGGACAGACCTACGGCTACACCTTC. It encodes CASSLGQTYGYTF. Drawing the rest from reference TRBV5-1 and TRBJ1-2, the complete variable domain is KAGVTQTPRYLIKTRGQQVTLSCSPISGHRSVSWYQQTPGQGLQFLFEYFSETQRNKGNFPGRFSGRQFSNSRSEMNVSTLELGDSALYLCASSLGQTYGYTFGSGTRLTVV.

This clone was counted once. The genes are TRBV19 and TRBJ2-1, with D possibly matching TRBD2 (5 bases). V lost 0 bases and J 7 bases, leaving 22 bases between the germline ends. Germline lookup yields CDR1 LNHDA and CDR2 SQIVND (reference sequence). The CDR3 is 18 residues long. In DNA, the CDR3 is TGTGCCAGTAGTATAGATCTGGCCCGGGTGACTATGTCAAATGAGCAGTTCTTC. Translated: CASSIDLARVTMSNEQFF.

In nucleotides, the CDR3 is TGTGCCAACCGGGCGGGGGACTACAATGAGCAGTTCTTC. Its translation is CANRAGDYNEQFF. V usage is TRBV10-3 and J usage is TRBJ2-1, with 7 bases fitting TRBD2. Germline V CDR1 and CDR2: ENHRY, SYGVKD. The CDR3 runs to 13 residues. The trim removed 10 bases at V and 3 bases at J, leaving 6 bases unmatched.

This clone was seen a few times. The V gene is TRBV14, the J gene TRBJ1-2; D remains ambiguous. The CDR3 totals 16 residues. CDR1 is SGHDN, CDR2 FVKESK, per germline. V lost 3 bases to trimming and J lost 4 bases, with 18 bases between them. The CDR3 sequence is CASSHSVEGLAYGYTF. Written as DNA, the CDR3 is TGTGCCAGCAGCCACAGCGTGGAGGGATTGGCCTATGGCTACACCTTC.

This clone has just one count. V is TRBV5-1 and J is TRBJ2-5; TRBD2 matches at 10 bases. The CDR3 has 15 amino acids. Trimming took 3 bases from V and 2 from J; bases not matched to a gene: 4. Germline CDR1 is SGHRS and CDR2 is YFSETQ. CDR3 nucleotides: TGCGCCAGCAGCTACAGGACTAGCGGACAAGAGACCCAGTACTTC. It encodes CASSYRTSGQETQYF. Using reference TRBV5-1 and TRBJ2-5 for the parts outside the CDR3, the full variable domain is KAGVTQTPRYLIKTRGQQVTLSCSPISGHRSVSWYQQTPGQGLQFLFEYFSETQRNKGNFPGRFSGRQFSNSRSEMNVSTLELGDSALYLCASSYRTSGQETQYFGPGTRLLVL.

This clone has a handful of counts. The rearrangement links TRBV10-1 to TRBJ1-6; 11 bases are a match to TRBD1. The CDR3 covers 15 residues. Trimming at V came to 0 bases and at J to 8 bases, leaving 0 bases not matched to a gene. CDR1 is WNHNN and CDR2 is SYGVQD in the germline V gene (reference sequence). CDR3 loop: CASSESGQGDSPLHF. The CDR3, as DNA: TGCGCCAGCAGTGAGTCGGGACAGGGGGATTCACCCCTCCACTTT.

The chain has TRBV18 and TRBJ2-5; 8 bases agree with TRBD1. The CDR3 is 15 residues long. From germline, CDR1 is KGHSH and CDR2 LQKENI. The trim removed 4 bases at V and 2 bases at J, leaving 6 bases unmatched. In DNA, the CDR3 is TGTGCCAGCTCACGGTCAGGGGGCCTGCAAGAGACCCAGTACTTC. Translating it yields CASSRSGGLQETQYF.

Remarks on this clone: Other DNA sequences in this sample translate to the same CDR3. CDR3 residues: CASSYSGQGNSPLHF. CDR3 nucleotide sequence: TGTGCCAGCAGTTACTCTGGACAGGGAAACTCACCCCTCCACTTT. The chain has TRBV6-5 and TRBJ1-6, with 8 bases that match TRBD1. With 0 bases clipped from V and 10 bases from J, the junction kept 5 bases outside the gene matches. Germline assignment: CDR1 MNHEY and CDR2 SVGAGI. This CDR3 has 15 residues.

The sample holds a few counts of this clone. Here the CDR3 DNA reads TGTGCCAGCAGCTTAGTTTTATTGGCAAATAACTATGGCTACACCTTC. This codes for CASSLVLLANNYGYTF. The V call is TRBV7-8, the J call TRBJ1-2; D is unclear. Germline CDR1 reads SGHVS; CDR2 reads FQNEAQ. The V and J ends lost 1 base and 1 base respectively, with 13 bases between them. The CDR3 contains 16 residues.

This chain uses TRBV30 with TRBJ1-2, with a tentative D call TRBD1 (5 bases). Trimming took 3 bases from V and 2 from J, leaving 7 bases between them. The CDR3 is 12 residues long. The V gene's germline CDR1 is GTSNPN and CDR2 SVGIG (reference sequence). The CDR3 region is CAWRRGNYGYTF. In nucleotides, the CDR3 is TGTGCCTGGAGACGGGGGAACTATGGCTACACCTTC.

The J gene is TRBJ1-2, the V gene TRBV9; weak D call: TRBD1 (5 bases). This CDR3 has 14 amino acids. Germline lookup yields CDR1 SGDLS and CDR2 YYNGEE. Deletions cut 4 bases from V and 11 bases from J, with 21 bases between. CDR3 coding DNA: TGTGCCAGCAGCCCAGGGAGGGATCAATCTACGTACACCTTC. It translates to CASSPGRDQSTYTF. The full variable domain, in which reference TRBV9 and TRBJ1-2 provide the parts outside the CDR3, is DSGVTQTPKHLITATGQRVTLRCSPRSGDLSVYWYQQSLDQGLQFLIQYYNGEERAKGNILERFSAQQFPDLHSELNLSSLELGDSALYFCASSPGRDQSTYTFGSGTRLTVV.

V and J are TRBV6-5 and TRBJ2-3, with D tentatively TRBD1 (5 bases). With 7 bases removed from V and 4 bases from J, the gap between germline ends came to 6 bases. Germline V gene data show CDR1 as MNHEY and CDR2 as SVGAGI. The CDR3 spans 11 residues. CDR3: CASIRADTQYF. The CDR3 region has the DNA TGTGCCAGCATCAGGGCAGATACGCAGTATTTT.

J is TRBJ1-2 and V is TRBV2; D perhaps matches TRBD1 (5 bases). CDR1 is SNHLY, CDR2 FYNNEI, per germline. V was pared by 8 bases and J by 7 bases, with 14 bases between. The CDR3 contains 12 residues. CDR3 bases: TGTGCCAGCCAGGGTTTTGCTAGTGGCTACACCTTC. It codes for CASQGFASGYTF.

V gene TRBV6-2 or TRBV6-3 combines with J gene TRBJ1-1; D might be TRBD1 (5 bases). The CDR3 has 14 residues. Germline-derived CDR1 and CDR2 are MNHEY and SVGEGT. The germline V and J ends were trimmed by 6 bases and 3 bases, with 14 bases remaining between them. In nucleotides, the CDR3 is TGTGCCAGCAGCATGCAGGGTTGGCACACTGAAGCTTTCTTT. Amino acids: CASSMQGWHTEAFF.

This chain connects TRBV5-1 to TRBJ2-3; TRBD2 aligns across 13 bases. The CDR3 has 16 residues. The junction had 7 bases not matched to a gene; V was cut back by 3 bases and J by 6 bases. CDR1 is SGHRS and CDR2 is YFSETQ in the germline V gene. The CDR3 sequence is CASSSLLAGGPDTQYF. The CDR3 DNA sequence: TGCGCCAGCAGCTCATTACTAGCGGGAGGGCCGGATACGCAGTATTTT.

V gene TRBV15 combines with J gene TRBJ1-4; no clear D gene. The germline V and J ends were trimmed by 0 bases and 4 bases, with 12 bases remaining between them. The CDR3 is 16 residues long. The germline CDR1 and CDR2 sequences are LNHNV and YYDKDF (reference sequence). CDR3: CATSRDLRTSNEKLFF. DNA of the CDR3: TGTGCCACCAGCAGAGATCTAAGAACGAGTAATGAAAAACTGTTTTTT.

The chain couples TRBV19 to TRBJ2-1; D uncertain. Germline V gene lookup returns CDR1 LNHDA and CDR2 SQIVND (reference sequence). V lost 5 bases to trimming and J lost 6 bases, with 20 bases between them. The CDR3 runs 16 residues. The CDR3 coding sequence is TGTGCCAGTAGTCAAAGCTCTATTTCGGTGATCAATGAGCAGTTCTTC. This sequence encodes CASSQSSISVINEQFF.

This rearrangement joins TRBV5-1 to TRBJ2-7; TRBD1 might be the D (5 bases). The germline V gene encodes CDR1 SGHRS and CDR2 YFSETQ. There are 12 residues in the CDR3. V shed 6 bases and J shed 4 bases, with 11 bases lying between them. The CDR3: CASNLGDYEQYF. CDR3 DNA: TGCGCCAGCAACTTAGGGGATTACGAGCAGTACTTC. Full variable domain (rest looked up from reference TRBV5-1 and TRBJ2-7): KAGVTQTPRYLIKTRGQQVTLSCSPISGHRSVSWYQQTPGQGLQFLFEYFSETQRNKGNFPGRFSGRQFSNSRSEMNVSTLELGDSALYLCASNLGDYEQYFGPGTRLTVT.

This chain connects TRBV5-1 to TRBJ2-2, with TRBD1 matching over 9 bases. Germline V gene sequence: CDR1 SGHRS, CDR2 YFSETQ. J was trimmed by 2 bases and V by 3 bases; bases with no gene match: 14. This CDR3 region has 19 residues. The CDR3 sequence is CASSWRWTGALINTGELFF. CDR3 nucleotide sequence: TGCGCCAGCAGCTGGAGGTGGACAGGGGCCTTAATAAACACCGGGGAGCTGTTTTTT.